Sequencing of this T cell receptor (beta chain) was carried out in a study of beta chain features in type 1 diabetes. Worth noting for this clone: Its antigen is currently unknown.

Trimming pared 4 bases from V and 3 bases from J, leaving 9 bases between. The germline V gene has CDR1 SEHNR and CDR2 FQNEAQ (reference sequence). This CDR3 contains 13 residues. Points from the study as a whole: Diminished insertions and augmented deletions at VDJ junctions characterized type 1 diabetes patients. Comparison showed that naive, central memory and Treg TCRB repertoires appeared more similar among patients than among healthy donors. Moderately but significantly shorter TCRB CDR3s were found in Type 1 diabetes patients in all four CD4+ subsets.

Reverse transcription of all isolated RNA meant that expressed TCRB transcripts were sequenced. Some 3.6 million reads per sample were averaged for naive, central memory and regulatory samples. Only in-frame clones appear in the TCRdb table, and some are missing; sequencing was by immunoSEQ multiplex PCR. The sample yields under 50,000 clones, 66% seen once. The chain links TRBV7-9 to TRBJ1-1; perhaps TRBD1 as D (6 bases). The sample was Tregs from blood. The source of this sequence is a woman younger than 30 with type 1 diabetes. CDR3 nucleotide sequence: TGTGCCAGCAGCTCACAGGGACACACTGAAGCTTTCTTT. It is translated as CASSSQGHTEAFF.